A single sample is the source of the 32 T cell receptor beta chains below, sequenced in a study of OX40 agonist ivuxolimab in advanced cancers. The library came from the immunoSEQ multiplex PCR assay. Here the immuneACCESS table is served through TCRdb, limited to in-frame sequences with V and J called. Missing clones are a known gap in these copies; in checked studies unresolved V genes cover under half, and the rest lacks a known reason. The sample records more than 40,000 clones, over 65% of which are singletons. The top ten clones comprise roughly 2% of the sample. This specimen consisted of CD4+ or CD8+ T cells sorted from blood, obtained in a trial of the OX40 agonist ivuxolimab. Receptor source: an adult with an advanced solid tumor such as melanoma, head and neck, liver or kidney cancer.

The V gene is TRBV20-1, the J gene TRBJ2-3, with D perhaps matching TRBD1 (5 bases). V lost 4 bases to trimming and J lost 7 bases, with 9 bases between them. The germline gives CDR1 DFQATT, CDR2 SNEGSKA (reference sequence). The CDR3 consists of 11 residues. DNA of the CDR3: TGCAGTGCTATAACAGGCCATACGCAGTATTTT. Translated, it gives CSAITGHTQYF.

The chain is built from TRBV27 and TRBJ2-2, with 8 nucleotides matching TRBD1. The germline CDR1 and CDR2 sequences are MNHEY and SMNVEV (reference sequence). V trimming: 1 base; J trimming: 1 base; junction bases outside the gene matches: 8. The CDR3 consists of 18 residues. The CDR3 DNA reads TGTGCCAGCAGTTTATTCGAGGCCGGGACAGGGAACACCGGGGAGCTGTTTTTT. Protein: CASSLFEAGTGNTGELFF.

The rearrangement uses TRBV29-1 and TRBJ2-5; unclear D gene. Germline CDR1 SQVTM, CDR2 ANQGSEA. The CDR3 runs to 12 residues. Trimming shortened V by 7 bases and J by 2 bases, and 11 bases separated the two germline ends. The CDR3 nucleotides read TGCAGCGGGCTAGGATCACAAGAGACCCAGTACTTC. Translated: CSGLGSQETQYF.

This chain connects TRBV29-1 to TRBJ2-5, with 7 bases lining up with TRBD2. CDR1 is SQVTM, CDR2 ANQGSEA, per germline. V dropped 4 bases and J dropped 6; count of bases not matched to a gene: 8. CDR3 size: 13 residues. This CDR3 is CSVGSGGVKTQYF. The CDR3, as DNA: TGCAGCGTTGGGTCGGGAGGAGTGAAGACCCAGTACTTC. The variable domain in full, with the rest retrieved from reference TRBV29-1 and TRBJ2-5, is SAVISQKPSRDICQRGTSLTIQCQVDSQVTMMFWYRQQPGQSLTLIATANQGSEATYESGFVIDKFPISRPNLTFSTLTVSNMSPEDSSIYLCSVGSGGVKTQYFGPGTRLLVL.

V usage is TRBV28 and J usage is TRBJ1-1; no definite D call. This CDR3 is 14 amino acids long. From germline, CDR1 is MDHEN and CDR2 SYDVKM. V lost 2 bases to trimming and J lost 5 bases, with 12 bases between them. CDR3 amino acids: CASSLSWLGTEAFF. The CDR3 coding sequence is TGTGCCAGCAGTTTAAGTTGGTTGGGTACTGAAGCTTTCTTT.

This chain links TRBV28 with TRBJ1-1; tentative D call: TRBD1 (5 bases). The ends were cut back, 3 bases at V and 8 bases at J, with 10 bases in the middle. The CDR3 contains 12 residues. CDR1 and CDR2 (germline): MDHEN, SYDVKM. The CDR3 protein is CASSLGRAEAFF. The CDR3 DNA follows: TGTGCCAGCAGTTTGGGGCGGGCGGAAGCTTTCTTT.

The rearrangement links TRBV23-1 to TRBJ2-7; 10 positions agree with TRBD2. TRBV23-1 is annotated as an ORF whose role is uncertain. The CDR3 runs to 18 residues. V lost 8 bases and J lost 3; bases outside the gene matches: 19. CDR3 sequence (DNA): TGCGCCAGCGGGGCAGGGATGGCGCTAGCGGGAGTGGGCTACGAGCAGTACTTC. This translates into CASGAGMALAGVGYEQYF.

The CDR3: CAWLGVGGTEAFF. In DNA form, the CDR3 reads TGTGCCTGGCTGGGGGTCGGCGGGACTGAAGCTTTCTTT. The genes are TRBV30 and TRBJ1-1; possible D gene TRBD1, 5 bases. CDR3 length: 13 residues. The V and J ends lost 5 bases and 5 bases respectively, with 15 bases between them. In germline, CDR1 is GTSNPN, CDR2 SVGIG (reference sequence).

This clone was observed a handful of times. This CDR3 is CASSFGNYGYTF. In DNA, the CDR3 is TGTGCCAGCAGTTTTGGTAACTATGGCTACACCTTC. V is TRBV28 and J is TRBJ1-2; D gene unclear. CDR1 is MDHEN, CDR2 SYDVKM, per germline. The length of the CDR3 is 12 residues. The V and J ends lost 3 bases and 1 base respectively, with 3 bases between them.

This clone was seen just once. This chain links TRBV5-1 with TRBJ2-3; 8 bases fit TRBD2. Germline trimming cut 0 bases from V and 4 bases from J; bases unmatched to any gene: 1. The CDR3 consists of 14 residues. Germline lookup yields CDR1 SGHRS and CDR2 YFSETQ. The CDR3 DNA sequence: TGCGCCAGCAGCTTGGTCGGGAGGGCAGATACGCAGTATTTT. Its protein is CASSLVGRADTQYF.

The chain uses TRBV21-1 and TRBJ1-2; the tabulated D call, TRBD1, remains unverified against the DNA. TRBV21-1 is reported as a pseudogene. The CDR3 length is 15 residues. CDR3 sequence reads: CASSKAGQGLYGYTF. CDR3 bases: TGTGCCAGCAGCAAAGCCGGCCAGGGCCTCTATGGCTACACCTTC.

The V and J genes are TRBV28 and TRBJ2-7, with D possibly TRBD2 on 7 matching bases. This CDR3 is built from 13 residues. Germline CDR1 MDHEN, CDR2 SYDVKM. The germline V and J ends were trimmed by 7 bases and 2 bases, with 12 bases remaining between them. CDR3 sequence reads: CASKAGATYEQYF. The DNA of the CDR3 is TGTGCCAGCAAGGCGGGGGCGACCTACGAGCAGTACTTC.

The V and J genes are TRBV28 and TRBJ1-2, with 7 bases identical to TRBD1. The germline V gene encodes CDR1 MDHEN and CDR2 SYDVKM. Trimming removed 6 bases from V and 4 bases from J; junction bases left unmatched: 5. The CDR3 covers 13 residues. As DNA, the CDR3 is TGTGCCAGCAGGAGGGGGCTCGGCTATGGCTACACCTTC. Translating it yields CASRRGLGYGYTF.

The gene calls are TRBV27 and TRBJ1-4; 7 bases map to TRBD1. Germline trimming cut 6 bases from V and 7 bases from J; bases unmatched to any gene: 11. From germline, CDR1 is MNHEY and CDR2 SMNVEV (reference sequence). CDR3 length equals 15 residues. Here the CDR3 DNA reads TGTGCCAGCAGCTCCCCCGGGACAGAGGGTGAAAAACTGTTTTTT. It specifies CASSSPGTEGEKLFF.

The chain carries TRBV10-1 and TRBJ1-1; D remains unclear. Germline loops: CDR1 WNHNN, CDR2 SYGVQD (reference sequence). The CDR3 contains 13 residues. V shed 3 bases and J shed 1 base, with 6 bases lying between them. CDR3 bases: TGCGCCAGCAGTGATGAGAAGAACACTGAAGCTTTCTTT. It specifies CASSDEKNTEAFF.

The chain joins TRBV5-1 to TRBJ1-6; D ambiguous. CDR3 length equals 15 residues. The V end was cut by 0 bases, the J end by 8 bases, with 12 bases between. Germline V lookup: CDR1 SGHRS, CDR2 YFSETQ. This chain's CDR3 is CASSLAARSDSPLHF. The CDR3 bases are TGCGCCAGCAGCTTGGCGGCTCGCTCGGATTCACCCCTCCACTTT.

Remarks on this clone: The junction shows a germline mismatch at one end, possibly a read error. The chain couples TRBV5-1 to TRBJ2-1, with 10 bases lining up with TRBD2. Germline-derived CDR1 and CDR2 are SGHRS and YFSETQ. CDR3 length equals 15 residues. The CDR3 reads CASRLVAGGHNEQFF. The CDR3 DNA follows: TGCGCCAGCAGGTTGGTAGCGGGAGGCCACAATGAGCAGTTCTTC.

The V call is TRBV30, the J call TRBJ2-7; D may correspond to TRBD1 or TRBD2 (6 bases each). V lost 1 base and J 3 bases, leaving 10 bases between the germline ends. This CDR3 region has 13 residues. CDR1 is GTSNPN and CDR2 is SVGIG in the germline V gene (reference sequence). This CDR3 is CAWSGRGVYEQYF. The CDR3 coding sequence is TGTGCCTGGAGTGGGAGGGGGGTCTACGAGCAGTACTTC. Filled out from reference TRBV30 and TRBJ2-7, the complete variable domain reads SQTIHQWPATLVQPVGSPLSLECTVEGTSNPNLYWYRQAAGRGLQLLFYSVGIGQISSEVPQNLSASRPQDRQFILSSKKLLLSDSGFYLCAWSGRGVYEQYFGPGTRLTVT.

The DNA for the CDR3 is TGCGCCAGCAGGGCCGGGACAGATACATTGCCCCAGCATTTT. Translation gives CASRAGTDTLPQHF. This sequence joins TRBV10-2 and TRBJ1-5, with 7 bases fitting TRBD1. Germline CDR1 is WSHSY and CDR2 is SAAADI. V dropped 6 bases and J dropped 9; count of bases not matched to a gene: 11. The CDR3 runs to 14 residues.

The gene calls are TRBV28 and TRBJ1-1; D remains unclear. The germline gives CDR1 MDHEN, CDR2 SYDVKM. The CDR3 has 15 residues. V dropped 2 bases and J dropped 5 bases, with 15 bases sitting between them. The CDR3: CASSLPRFKRTEAFF. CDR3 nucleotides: TGTGCCAGCAGTTTACCTCGGTTTAAGAGGACTGAAGCTTTCTTT.

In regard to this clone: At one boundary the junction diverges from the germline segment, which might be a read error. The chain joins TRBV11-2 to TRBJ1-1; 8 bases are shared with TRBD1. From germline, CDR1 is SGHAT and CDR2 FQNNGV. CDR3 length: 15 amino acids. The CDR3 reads CASTLFTGTGAEAFF. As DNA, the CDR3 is TGTGCCAGCACCTTATTTACCGGGACAGGCGCTGAAGCTTTCTTT.

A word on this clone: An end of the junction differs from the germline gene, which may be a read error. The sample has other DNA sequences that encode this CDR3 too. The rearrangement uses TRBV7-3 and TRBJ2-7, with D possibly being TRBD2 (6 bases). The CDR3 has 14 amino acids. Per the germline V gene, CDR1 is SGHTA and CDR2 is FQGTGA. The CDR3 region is CASSLTSGPYEQYF. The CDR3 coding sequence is TGTGCCAGCAGCTTAACTAGCGGTCCCTACGAGCAATACTTC.

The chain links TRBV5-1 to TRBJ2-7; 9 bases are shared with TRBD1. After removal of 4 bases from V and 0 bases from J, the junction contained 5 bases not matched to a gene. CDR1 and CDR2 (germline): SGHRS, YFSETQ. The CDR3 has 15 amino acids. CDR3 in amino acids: CASSLGTGSSYEQYF. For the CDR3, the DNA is TGCGCCAGCAGCCTGGGGACAGGGAGCTCCTACGAGCAGTACTTC.

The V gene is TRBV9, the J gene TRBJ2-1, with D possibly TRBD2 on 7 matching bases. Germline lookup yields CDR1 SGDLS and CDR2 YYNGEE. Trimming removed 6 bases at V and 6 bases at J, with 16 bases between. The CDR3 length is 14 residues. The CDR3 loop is CASTRRGGANEQFF. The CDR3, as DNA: TGTGCCAGCACCCGTAGGGGGGGAGCCAATGAGCAGTTCTTC. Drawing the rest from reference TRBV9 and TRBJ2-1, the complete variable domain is DSGVTQTPKHLITATGQRVTLRCSPRSGDLSVYWYQQSLDQGLQFLIQYYNGEERAKGNILERFSAQQFPDLHSELNLSSLELGDSALYFCASTRRGGANEQFFGPGTRLTVL.

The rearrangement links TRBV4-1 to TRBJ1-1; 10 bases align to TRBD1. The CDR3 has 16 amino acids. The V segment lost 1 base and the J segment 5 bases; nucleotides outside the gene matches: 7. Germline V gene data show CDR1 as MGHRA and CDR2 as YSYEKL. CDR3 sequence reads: CASSQGPDRGHTEAFF. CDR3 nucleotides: TGCGCCAGCAGCCAAGGACCCGACAGGGGGCATACTGAAGCTTTCTTT.

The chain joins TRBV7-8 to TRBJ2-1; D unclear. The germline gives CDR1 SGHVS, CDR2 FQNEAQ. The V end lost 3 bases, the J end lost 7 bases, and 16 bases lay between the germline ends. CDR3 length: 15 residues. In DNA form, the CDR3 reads TGTGCCAGCAGCTTTTGGGATTCTCCCACTAATGAGCAGTTCTTC. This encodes CASSFWDSPTNEQFF.

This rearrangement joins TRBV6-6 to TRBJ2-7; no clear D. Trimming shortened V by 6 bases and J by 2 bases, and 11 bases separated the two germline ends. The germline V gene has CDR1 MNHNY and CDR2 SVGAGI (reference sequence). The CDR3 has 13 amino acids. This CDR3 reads CASSLRPAYEQYF. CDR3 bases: TGTGCCAGCAGCTTGAGACCGGCCTACGAGCAGTACTTC.

CDR3 region: CASSKGQETQYF. DNA for the CDR3: TGTGCCAGCAGTAAGGGGCAAGAGACCCAGTACTTC. The V and J genes are TRBV5-4 and TRBJ2-5; tentative D call: TRBD1 (5 bases). CDR1 and CDR2 (germline): SGHNT, YYREEE (reference sequence). This CDR3 has 12 residues. The V and J ends lost 5 bases and 2 bases respectively, with 7 bases between them.

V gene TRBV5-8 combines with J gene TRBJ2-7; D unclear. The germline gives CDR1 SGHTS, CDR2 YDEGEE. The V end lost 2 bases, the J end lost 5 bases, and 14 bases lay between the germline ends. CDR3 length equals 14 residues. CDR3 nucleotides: TGTGCCAGCAGCTTAGATCGGGCCCGCCACGAGCAGTACTTC. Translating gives CASSLDRARHEQYF.

CDR3 residues: CASRLGQGLNQPQHF. CDR3 bases: TGTGCCAGTAGATTAGGACAGGGGTTAAATCAGCCCCAGCATTTT. This chain uses TRBV19 with TRBJ1-5; 9 nucleotides align to TRBD1. The ends lost 6 bases at V and 4 bases at J; junction bases unmatched: 7. Per germline, CDR1 LNHDA and CDR2 SQIVND (reference sequence). This CDR3 has 15 amino acids.

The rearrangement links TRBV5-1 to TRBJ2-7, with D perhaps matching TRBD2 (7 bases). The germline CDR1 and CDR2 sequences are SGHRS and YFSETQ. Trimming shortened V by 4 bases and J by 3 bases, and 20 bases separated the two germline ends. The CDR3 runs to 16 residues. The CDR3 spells CASSPGGGGSGYEQYF. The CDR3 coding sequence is TGCGCCAGCAGCCCAGGTGGGGGGGGCTCTGGCTACGAGCAGTACTTC.

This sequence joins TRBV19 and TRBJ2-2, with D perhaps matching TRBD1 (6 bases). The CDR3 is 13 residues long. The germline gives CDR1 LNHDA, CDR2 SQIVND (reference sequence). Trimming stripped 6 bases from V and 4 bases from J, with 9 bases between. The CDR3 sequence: CASSGTSTGELFF. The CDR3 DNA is TGTGCCAGTAGCGGGACAAGCACCGGGGAGCTGTTTTTT.